A single TCR beta chain is shown here with its context. There are 15 residues in the CDR3. V dropped 4 bases and J dropped 3; count of bases not matched to a gene: 3. Germline V lookup: CDR1 WNHNN, CDR2 SYGVQD (reference sequence). Localized lung adenocarcinoma, a non-small cell lung cancer, affected the donors. The sample originates from a study of CD4 and CD8 cells across lung adenocarcinoma regions. TCRdb passed the PCR reads through MiXCR, listing each CDR3 protein once. The sample shows more than 6,500 distinct CDR3 sequences, around half of them seen only once. This receptor was taken from a male donor with lung adenocarcinoma. The CD4 and CD8 labels of this study may be unreliable. Material: CD8+ T cells from the center of a lung tumor. The chain links TRBV10-1 to TRBJ2-1; 10 bases line up with TRBD1. Here the CDR3 DNA reads TGCGCCAGCAGTGTTGGGACAGGGGTCTACAATGAGCAGTTCTTC. This gives the protein CASSVGTGVYNEQFF.